A single sample is the source of the 26 T cell receptor beta chains below, sequenced in a study of blood T cell repertoires in COVID-19. Some clones are missing from TCRdb's copy, which holds only in-frame ones; the method was immunoSEQ multiplex PCR. The table has around 160,000 clones, about nine tenths seen once. Material for sequencing was PBMCs or T cells enriched from blood (not recorded which). The receptors were gathered from a middle-aged woman who had been exposed to COVID-19.

V and J are TRBV19 and TRBJ2-4; weak D call: TRBD1 (6 bases). The ends were cut back, 8 bases at V and 7 bases at J, with 18 bases in the middle. Germline assignment: CDR1 LNHDA and CDR2 SQIVND (reference sequence). This CDR3 has 14 residues. The CDR3 reads CASEIRGGRNIQYF. The CDR3 DNA reads as TGTGCCAGTGAAATCCGAGGGGGTAGGAACATTCAGTACTTC.

The chain carries TRBV27 and TRBJ1-5, with 7 bases identical to TRBD1. The CDR3 consists of 18 residues. Germline V gene sequence: CDR1 MNHEY, CDR2 SMNVEV (reference sequence). V gave up 0 bases and J gave up 4 bases; unmatched junction bases: 12. CDR3 in DNA: TGTGCCAGCAGTTTATCCCCTCAGGCAGGGGGGCTAAATCAGCCCCAGCATTTT. This sequence encodes CASSLSPQAGGLNQPQHF.

V gene TRBV9 combines with J gene TRBJ1-2, with D unclear. CDR1 and CDR2 (germline): SGDLS, YYNGEE. The length of the CDR3 is 16 residues. Trimming shortened V by 3 bases and J by 5 bases, and 20 bases separated the two germline ends. The CDR3 DNA reads TGTGCCAGCAGCGACACCATAGACGGGATGCGATATGGCTACACCTTC. Translating it yields CASSDTIDGMRYGYTF. The entire variable domain, with the rest obtained from reference TRBV9 and TRBJ1-2, is as follows: DSGVTQTPKHLITATGQRVTLRCSPRSGDLSVYWYQQSLDQGLQFLIQYYNGEERAKGNILERFSAQQFPDLHSELNLSSLELGDSALYFCASSDTIDGMRYGYTFGSGTRLTVV.

V is TRBV19 and J is TRBJ1-2; perhaps TRBD1 as D (6 bases). The V end was cut by 5 bases, the J end by 3 bases, with 13 bases between. The CDR3 has 14 amino acids. CDR1 and CDR2 from the germline V gene are LNHDA and SQIVND (reference sequence). Here the CDR3 reads CASSPQTGYYGYTF. The CDR3 region has the DNA TGTGCCAGTAGTCCCCAGACAGGCTACTATGGCTACACCTTC.

This chain connects TRBV10-3 to TRBJ2-2; 7 bases line up with TRBD1. From germline, CDR1 is ENHRY and CDR2 SYGVKD. Trimming cost V 6 bases and J 0 bases; bases outside gene matches: 7. This CDR3 region has 16 residues. Here the CDR3 DNA reads TGTGCCATCAGGCAAGGGGGCCGAACGAACACCGGGGAGCTGTTTTTT. This translates into CAIRQGGRTNTGELFF.

The genes are TRBV4-1 and TRBJ1-1; 8 positions match TRBD1. CDR1 is MGHRA, CDR2 YSYEKL, per germline. This CDR3 has 16 residues. After removal of 1 base from V and 3 bases from J, the junction contained 7 bases not matched to a gene. The CDR3 region has the DNA TGCGCCAGCAGCCAAGGGCAGGGGGCTGGATACACTGAAGCTTTCTTT. It is translated as CASSQGQGAGYTEAFF.

This clone was recorded only once. V is TRBV3-1 (or the pseudogene TRBV3-2) and J is TRBJ2-3, with 7 bases matching TRBD1. This CDR3 comprises 16 residues. V trimming: 0 bases; J trimming: 2 bases; junction bases outside the gene matches: 5. CDR1 and CDR2 from the germline V gene are LGHDT and YNNKEL (reference sequence). CDR3 sequence: CASSQEGQIYTDTQYF. DNA of the CDR3: TGTGCCAGCAGCCAAGAGGGACAGATCTACACAGATACGCAGTATTTT.

This chain connects TRBV5-1 to TRBJ1-6, with TRBD1 matching over 8 bases. V gave up 0 bases and J gave up 10 bases; unmatched junction bases: 6. The CDR3 runs to 15 residues. Germline CDR1 reads SGHRS; CDR2 reads YFSETQ. CDR3 sequence: CASSLALTGESPLHF. The CDR3 nucleotides read TGCGCCAGCAGCTTGGCGTTGACAGGGGAATCACCCCTCCACTTT.

This clone showed up just a few times. V gene TRBV25-1 combines with J gene TRBJ2-3; 7 bases match TRBD1. Germline CDR1 reads MGHDK; CDR2 reads SYGVNS. Unmatched junction bases numbered 6, after V lost 6 bases and J lost 0 bases. The CDR3 has 15 amino acids. CDR3 sequence reads: CASSRQGPSTDTQYF. The CDR3 coding sequence is TGTGCCAGCAGCCGACAGGGACCTAGCACAGATACGCAGTATTTT. Full variable domain (remainder filled in from reference TRBV25-1 and TRBJ2-3): EADIYQTPRYLVIGTGKKITLECSQTMGHDKMYWYQQDPGMELHLIHYSYGVNSTEKGDLSSESTVSRIRTEHFPLTLESARPSHTSQYLCASSRQGPSTDTQYFGPGTRLTVL.

The chain joins TRBV6-5 to TRBJ2-7; weak D call: TRBD1 (6 bases). Deletions cut 5 bases from V and 2 bases from J, with 10 bases between. Germline lookup yields CDR1 MNHEY and CDR2 SVGAGI. The CDR3 extends over 13 amino acids. CDR3 nucleotides: TGTGCCAGCAGTCTGACAGGACCCTACGAGCAGTACTTC. The encoded protein is CASSLTGPYEQYF.

This clone was seen only once. The J gene is TRBJ1-6, the V gene TRBV6-5; TRBD1 agrees at 9 bases. The CDR3 runs 15 residues. CDR1 and CDR2 (germline): MNHEY, SVGAGI. V lost 6 bases, J lost 0 bases, and 0 bases stayed unmatched. CDR3: CASRDRGSYNSPLHF. In nucleotides, the CDR3 is TGTGCCAGCAGGGACAGGGGCTCCTATAATTCACCCCTCCACTTT.

The chain is built from TRBV12-2 and TRBJ2-7; TRBD2 reflects the table's D call only, with no check against the DNA. TRBV12-2 is marked as a pseudogene. The CDR3 has 14 residues. CDR3 sequence reads: CASRLAGGPYEQYF. CDR3 nucleotides: TGTGCAAGTCGCTTAGCGGGGGGGCCCTACGAGCAGTACTTC.

The chain links TRBV25-1 to TRBJ2-7; D is uncertain. Germline values: CDR1 MGHDK, CDR2 SYGVNS. The CDR3 is 11 residues long. Trimming pared 5 bases from V and 3 bases from J, leaving 5 bases between. The CDR3 sequence is CASSNNYEQYF. CDR3 nucleotide sequence: TGTGCCAGCAGTAACAACTACGAGCAGTACTTC.

This clone was detected only a few times. The chain carries TRBV7-9 and TRBJ1-5; TRBD1 might be the D (6 bases). V lost 5 bases to trimming and J lost 1 base, with 12 bases between them. CDR3 length equals 15 residues. Germline-derived CDR1 and CDR2 are SEHNR and FQNEAQ (reference sequence). The chain's CDR3 is CASSLDGTSNQPQHF. The CDR3 nucleotides read TGTGCCAGCAGCCTCGATGGGACAAGCAATCAGCCCCAGCATTTT.

The V and J genes are TRBV19 and TRBJ2-3, with a possible D match to TRBD1 (6 bases). Germline assignment: CDR1 LNHDA and CDR2 SQIVND (reference sequence). This CDR3 has 15 residues. V was clipped by 4 bases and J by 2 bases, with 13 bases between them. This CDR3 reads CASSKGQRTTDTQYF. DNA for the CDR3: TGTGCCAGTAGTAAAGGACAGAGGACCACAGATACGCAGTATTTT.

The chain recombines TRBV7-2 with TRBJ2-1, with D maybe TRBD1 (6 bases). This CDR3 has 16 residues. The germline gives CDR1 SGHTA, CDR2 FQGNSA. The V and J ends lost 1 base and 3 bases respectively, with 13 bases between them. The CDR3 DNA is TGTGCCAGCAGCTTAGAACGACAGGTATTCTACAATGAGCAGTTCTTC. Protein product: CASSLERQVFYNEQFF. The whole variable domain, filled in from reference TRBV7-2 and TRBJ2-1, reads GAGVSQSPSNKVTEKGKDVELRCDPISGHTALYWYRQSLGQGLEFLIYFQGNSAPDKSGLPSDRFSAERTGGSVSTLTIQRTQQEDSAVYLCASSLERQVFYNEQFFGPGTRLTVL.

This sequence joins TRBV5-1 and TRBJ1-6; maybe TRBD1 (6 bases). Trimming shortened V by 9 bases and J by 5 bases, and 12 bases separated the two germline ends. The CDR3 spans 13 residues. CDR1 is SGHRS and CDR2 is YFSETQ in the germline V gene. The CDR3 spells CATRGGDNSPLHF. CDR3 in DNA: TGCGCCACCAGAGGGGGAGATAATTCACCCCTCCACTTT.

This clone was picked up one time. The chain employs TRBV4-2 and TRBJ1-1, with 7 bases that match TRBD1. Trimming cost V 2 bases and J 2 bases; bases outside gene matches: 8. The germline gives CDR1 LGHNA, CDR2 YNFKEQ. The CDR3 contains 16 residues. The CDR3 is CASSQSTTGKNTEAFF. For the CDR3, the DNA is TGTGCCAGCAGCCAATCTACGACAGGGAAAAACACTGAAGCTTTCTTT.

As for this clone: This specimen includes other DNA sequences encoding the same CDR3. This chain joins TRBV10-3 and TRBJ1-1; no reliable D call. Trimming took 7 bases from V and 1 from J, leaving 10 bases between them. In germline, CDR1 is ENHRY, CDR2 SYGVKD. The CDR3 has 13 residues. CDR3 region: CAITVGGNTEAFF. CDR3 bases: TGTGCCATCACCGTCGGAGGGAACACTGAAGCTTTCTTT.

The rearrangement links TRBV20-1 to TRBJ1-1; 7 positions match TRBD1. The CDR3 consists of 15 residues. Germline assignment: CDR1 DFQATT and CDR2 SNEGSKA (reference sequence). The trim removed 6 bases at V and 2 bases at J, leaving 12 bases unmatched. CDR3 residues: CSASNRQGLNTEAFF. CDR3 DNA: TGCAGTGCGAGTAACAGACAGGGTTTAAACACTGAAGCTTTCTTT.

This clone has only a few counts. V gene TRBV6-2 or TRBV6-3 combines with J gene TRBJ1-4; D remains ambiguous. Germline assignment: CDR1 MNHEY and CDR2 SVGEGT. V lost 0 bases and J 0 bases, leaving 8 bases between the germline ends. CDR3 length: 16 amino acids. CDR3 nucleotides: TGTGCCAGCAGTTACTCGTTAAGAGCAACTAATGAAAAACTGTTTTTT. It is translated as CASSYSLRATNEKLFF.

The chain links TRBV5-1 to TRBJ1-2, with a possible D match to TRBD1 (6 bases). The V gene's germline CDR1 is SGHRS and CDR2 YFSETQ. CDR3 size: 17 residues. V was clipped by 3 bases and J by 6 bases, with 24 bases between them. The CDR3 DNA is TGCGCCAGCAGCTGGGAGGGGGTGGGCCCACCTCGGGATGGCTACACCTTC. Residues: CASSWEGVGPPRDGYTF.

This chain joins TRBV29-1 and TRBJ1-4; D unresolved. This CDR3 is 15 amino acids long. Between the trimmed V and J ends, which lost 4 bases and 2 bases, there was a span of 14 bases. Germline V gene lookup returns CDR1 SQVTM and CDR2 ANQGSEA. The CDR3, as DNA: TGCAGCGTTGCCTCTTCGTCCGGGACTAATGAAAAACTGTTTTTT. Amino acid sequence: CSVASSSGTNEKLFF.

V usage is TRBV27 and J usage is TRBJ1-2; perhaps TRBD1 as D (5 bases). Trimming removed 3 bases from V and 7 bases from J, with 12 bases in between. The CDR3 contains 13 residues. Per germline, CDR1 MNHEY and CDR2 SMNVEV (reference sequence). The CDR3 region is CASSFQGAVGYTF. The CDR3 DNA reads TGTGCCAGCAGTTTTCAGGGTGCGGTTGGCTACACCTTC.

The chain couples TRBV14 to TRBJ2-7; D perhaps matches TRBD1 (5 bases). The CDR3 covers 15 residues. V lost 1 base and J lost 0, with 10 bases in between. The germline gives CDR1 SGHDN, CDR2 FVKESK. DNA for the CDR3: TGTGCCAGCAGCCAAGGACAGCCGAGCTCCTACGAGCAGTACTTC. Translation: CASSQGQPSSYEQYF.

The V call is TRBV7-8, the J call TRBJ2-2; 7 bases agree with TRBD2. The CDR3 sequence is 16 residues long. Unmatched junction bases numbered 6, after V lost 0 bases and J lost 5 bases. Per germline, CDR1 SGHVS and CDR2 FQNEAQ. CDR3 sequence reads: CASSLAVQRGTGELFF. CDR3 nucleotide sequence: TGTGCCAGCAGCTTAGCCGTACAGCGGGGAACCGGGGAGCTGTTTTTT.